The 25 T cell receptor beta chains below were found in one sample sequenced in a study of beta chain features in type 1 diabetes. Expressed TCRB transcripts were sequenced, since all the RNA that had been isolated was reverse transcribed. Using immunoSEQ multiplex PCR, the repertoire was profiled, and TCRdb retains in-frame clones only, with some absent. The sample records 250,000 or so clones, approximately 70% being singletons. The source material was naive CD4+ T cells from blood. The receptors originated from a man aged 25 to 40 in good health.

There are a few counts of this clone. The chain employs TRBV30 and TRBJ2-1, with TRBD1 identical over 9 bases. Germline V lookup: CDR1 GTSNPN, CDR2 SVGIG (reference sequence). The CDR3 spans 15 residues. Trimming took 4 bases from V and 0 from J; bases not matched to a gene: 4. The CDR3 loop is CAWNPTGGSYNEQFF. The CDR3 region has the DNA TGTGCCTGGAACCCGACAGGGGGCTCCTACAATGAGCAGTTCTTC.

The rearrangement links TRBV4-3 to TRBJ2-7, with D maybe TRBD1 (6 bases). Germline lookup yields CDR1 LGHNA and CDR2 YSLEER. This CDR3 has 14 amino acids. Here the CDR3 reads CAGRGQTLSYEQYF. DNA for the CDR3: TGCGCGGGAAGAGGACAGACCCTTTCCTACGAGCAGTACTTC.

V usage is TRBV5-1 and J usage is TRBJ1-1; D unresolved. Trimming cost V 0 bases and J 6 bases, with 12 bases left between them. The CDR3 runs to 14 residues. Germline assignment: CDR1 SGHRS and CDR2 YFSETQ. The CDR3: CASSLGSGTAEAFF. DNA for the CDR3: TGCGCCAGCAGCTTGGGGTCTGGAACCGCTGAAGCTTTCTTT.

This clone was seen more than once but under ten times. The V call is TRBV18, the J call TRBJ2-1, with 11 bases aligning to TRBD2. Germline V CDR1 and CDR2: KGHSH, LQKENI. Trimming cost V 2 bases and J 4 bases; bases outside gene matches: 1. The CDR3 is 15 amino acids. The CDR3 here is CASSPGTSGYNEQFF. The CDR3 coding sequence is TGTGCCAGCTCACCAGGGACTAGCGGATACAATGAGCAGTTCTTC.

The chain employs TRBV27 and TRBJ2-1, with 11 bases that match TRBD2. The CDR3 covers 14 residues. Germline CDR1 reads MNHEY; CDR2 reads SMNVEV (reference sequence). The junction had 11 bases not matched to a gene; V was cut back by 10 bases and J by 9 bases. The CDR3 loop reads CATNGLAGPSEQFF. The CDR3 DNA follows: TGTGCCACCAATGGACTAGCGGGCCCAAGTGAGCAGTTCTTC.

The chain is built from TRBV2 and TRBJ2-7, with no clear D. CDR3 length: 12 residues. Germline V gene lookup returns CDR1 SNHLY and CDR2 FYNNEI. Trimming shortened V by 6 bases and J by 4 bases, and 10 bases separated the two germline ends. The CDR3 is CASSLELYEQYF. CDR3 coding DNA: TGTGCCAGCAGCCTGGAACTATACGAGCAGTACTTC.

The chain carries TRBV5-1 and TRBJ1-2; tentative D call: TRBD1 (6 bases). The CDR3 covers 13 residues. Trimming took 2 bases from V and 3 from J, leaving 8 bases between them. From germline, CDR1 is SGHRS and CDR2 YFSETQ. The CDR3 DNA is TGCGCCAGCAGCTTCCGGACAGACTATGGCTACACCTTC. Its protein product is CASSFRTDYGYTF.

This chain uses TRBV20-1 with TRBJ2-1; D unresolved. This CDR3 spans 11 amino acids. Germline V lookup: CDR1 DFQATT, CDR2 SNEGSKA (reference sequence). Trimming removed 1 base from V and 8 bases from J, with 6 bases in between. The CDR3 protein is CSARGIDEQFF. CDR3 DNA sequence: TGCAGTGCTAGAGGGATTGATGAGCAGTTCTTC.

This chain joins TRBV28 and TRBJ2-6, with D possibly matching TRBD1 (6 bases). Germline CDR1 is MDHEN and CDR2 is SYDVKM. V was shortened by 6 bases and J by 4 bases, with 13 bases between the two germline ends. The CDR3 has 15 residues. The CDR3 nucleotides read TGTGCCAGCAGCCGTACAGGGACCGGGGCCAACGTCCTGACTTTC. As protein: CASSRTGTGANVLTF.

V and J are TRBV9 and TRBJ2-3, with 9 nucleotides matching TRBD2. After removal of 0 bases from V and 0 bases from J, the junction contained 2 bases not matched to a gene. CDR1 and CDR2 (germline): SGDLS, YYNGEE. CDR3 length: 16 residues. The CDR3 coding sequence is TGTGCCAGCAGCGTAGGACTAGCGGTTAGCACAGATACGCAGTATTTT. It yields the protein CASSVGLAVSTDTQYF.

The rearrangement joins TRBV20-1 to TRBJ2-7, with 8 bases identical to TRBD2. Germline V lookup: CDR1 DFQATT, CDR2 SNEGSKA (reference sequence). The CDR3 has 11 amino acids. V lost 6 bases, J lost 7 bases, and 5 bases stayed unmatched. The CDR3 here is CSAIAGYEQYF. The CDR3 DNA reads TGCAGTGCAATAGCGGGATATGAGCAGTACTTC.

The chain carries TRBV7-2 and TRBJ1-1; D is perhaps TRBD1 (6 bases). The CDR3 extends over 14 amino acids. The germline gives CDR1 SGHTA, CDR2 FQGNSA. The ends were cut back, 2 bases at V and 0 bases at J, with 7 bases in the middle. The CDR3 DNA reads TGTGCCAGCAGCTTAACAGGGATGAACACTGAAGCTTTCTTT. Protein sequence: CASSLTGMNTEAFF.

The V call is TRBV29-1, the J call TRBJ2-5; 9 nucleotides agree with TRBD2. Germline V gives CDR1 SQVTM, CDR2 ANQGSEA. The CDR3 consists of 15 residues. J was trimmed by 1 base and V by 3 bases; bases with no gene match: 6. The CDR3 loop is CSVERLAGPQETQYF. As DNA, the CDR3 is TGCAGCGTTGAGCGGCTAGCGGGGCCCCAAGAGACCCAGTACTTC.

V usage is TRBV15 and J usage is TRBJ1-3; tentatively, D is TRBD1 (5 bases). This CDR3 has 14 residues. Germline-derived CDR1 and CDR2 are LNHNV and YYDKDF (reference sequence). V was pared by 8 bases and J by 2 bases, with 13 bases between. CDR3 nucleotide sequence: TGTGCCACCTCCAACGGGGCCACTGGAAACACCATATATTTT. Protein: CATSNGATGNTIYF.

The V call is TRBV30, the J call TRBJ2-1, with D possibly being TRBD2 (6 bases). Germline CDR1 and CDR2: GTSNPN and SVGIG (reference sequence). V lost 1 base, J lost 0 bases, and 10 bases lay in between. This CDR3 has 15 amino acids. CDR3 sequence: CAWSASAGSYNEQFF. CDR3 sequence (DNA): TGTGCCTGGAGTGCTAGCGCCGGCTCCTACAATGAGCAGTTCTTC.

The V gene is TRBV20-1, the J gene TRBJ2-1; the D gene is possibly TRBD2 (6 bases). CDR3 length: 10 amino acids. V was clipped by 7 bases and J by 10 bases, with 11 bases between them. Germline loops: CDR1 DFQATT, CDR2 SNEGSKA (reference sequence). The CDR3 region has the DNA TGCAGTGTATTAGCGGACGAGCAGTTCTTC. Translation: CSVLADEQFF.

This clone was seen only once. This CDR3 is CASSLVLGETQYF. The CDR3 nucleotides are TGTGCCAGCAGCTTAGTGCTGGGGGAGACCCAGTACTTC. The chain links TRBV11-3 to TRBJ2-5, with unresolved D. Germline-derived CDR1 and CDR2 are SGHNT and YENEEA. The V and J ends lost 1 base and 5 bases respectively, with 8 bases between them. The CDR3 is 13 amino acids. Full variable domain (rest looked up from reference TRBV11-3 and TRBJ2-5): EAGVVQSPRYKIIEKKQPVAFWCNPISGHNTLYWYLQNLGQGPELLIRYENEEAVDDSQLPKDRFSAERLKGVDSTLKIQPAELGDSAVYLCASSLVLGETQYFGPGTRLLVL.

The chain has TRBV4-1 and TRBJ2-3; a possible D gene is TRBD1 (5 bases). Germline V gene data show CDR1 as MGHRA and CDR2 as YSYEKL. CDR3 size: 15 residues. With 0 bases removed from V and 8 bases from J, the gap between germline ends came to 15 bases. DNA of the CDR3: TGCGCCAGCAGCCAAGAGTCACCAGGGTATAGTACGCAGTATTTT. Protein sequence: CASSQESPGYSTQYF.

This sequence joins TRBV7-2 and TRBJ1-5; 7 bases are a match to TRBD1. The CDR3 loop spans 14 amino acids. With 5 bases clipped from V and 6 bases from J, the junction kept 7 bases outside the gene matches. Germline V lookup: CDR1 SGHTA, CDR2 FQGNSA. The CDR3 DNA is TGTGCCAGCAGCCTCCGACAGGGAGGTCAGCCCCAGCATTTT. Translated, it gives CASSLRQGGQPQHF.

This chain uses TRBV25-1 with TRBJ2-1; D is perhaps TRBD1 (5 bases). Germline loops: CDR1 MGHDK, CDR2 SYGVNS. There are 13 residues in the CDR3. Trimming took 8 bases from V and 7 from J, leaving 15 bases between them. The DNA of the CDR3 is TGTGCCAGCCGATCACAGGATACGAATGAGCAGTTCTTC. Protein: CASRSQDTNEQFF.

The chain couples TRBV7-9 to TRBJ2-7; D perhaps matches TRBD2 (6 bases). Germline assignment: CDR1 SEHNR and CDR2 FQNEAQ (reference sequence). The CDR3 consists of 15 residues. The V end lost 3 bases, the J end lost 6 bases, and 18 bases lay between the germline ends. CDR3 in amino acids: CASSLQTSTGSEQYF. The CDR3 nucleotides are TGTGCCAGCAGCTTGCAGACTAGTACGGGCTCCGAGCAGTACTTC.

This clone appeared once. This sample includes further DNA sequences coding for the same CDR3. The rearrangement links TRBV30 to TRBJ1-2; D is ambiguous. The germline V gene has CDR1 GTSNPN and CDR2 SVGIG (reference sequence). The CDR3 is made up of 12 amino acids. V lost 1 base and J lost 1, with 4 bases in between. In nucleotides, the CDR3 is TGTGCCTGGAGTGCCCATAACTATGGCTACACCTTC. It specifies CAWSAHNYGYTF.

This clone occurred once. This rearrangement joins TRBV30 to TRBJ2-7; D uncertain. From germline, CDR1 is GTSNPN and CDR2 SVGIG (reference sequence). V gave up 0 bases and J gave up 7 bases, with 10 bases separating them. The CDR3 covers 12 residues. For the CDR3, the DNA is TGTGCCTGGAGTGTACCCGCTCGGGAGCAGTACTTC. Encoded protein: CAWSVPAREQYF.

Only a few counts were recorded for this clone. CDR3 region: CSSLGRNTEAFF. CDR3 DNA sequence: TGCAGCTCCTTGGGAAGGAACACTGAAGCTTTCTTT. The rearrangement links TRBV29-1 to TRBJ1-1; D is unresolved. Germline lookup yields CDR1 SQVTM and CDR2 ANQGSEA. Trimming shortened V by 8 bases and J by 1 base, and 11 bases separated the two germline ends. This CDR3 has 12 residues.

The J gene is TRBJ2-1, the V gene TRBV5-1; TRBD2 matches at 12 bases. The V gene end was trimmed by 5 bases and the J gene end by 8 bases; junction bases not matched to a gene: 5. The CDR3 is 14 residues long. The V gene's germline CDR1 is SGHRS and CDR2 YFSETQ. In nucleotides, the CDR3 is TGCGCCAGCAGACTAGCGGGAGGACCCGATGAGCAGTTCTTC. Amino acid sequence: CASRLAGGPDEQFF.